This T cell receptor (beta chain) originates from a study of blood T cell repertoires in COVID-19. Study background: PBMCs, B-cell-depleted T cells, or T cells provided the cDNA or gDNA that made up the material.

One Seattle source followed patients from active infection through their disease course. The authors' processing: For nucleated cells, counts were estimated from reference gene primer amplification. Assay used: immunoSEQ multiplex PCR; TCRdb lists only in-frame clones, some missing. The V and J calls and clone size come from that table; D and trimming were worked out from the DNA. The table has around 250,000 clones, about 82% seen once. Sequenced material: peripheral blood. The TCR originated in an elderly woman with COVID-19, enrolled during active disease.

Here the CDR3 reads CASSLAPGTSGETQYF. The DNA for the CDR3 is TGTGCCAGCAGCTTAGCGCCCGGGACTAGCGGTGAGACCCAGTACTTC. This chain uses TRBV7-6 with TRBJ2-5, with 11 bases fitting TRBD2. There are 16 residues in the CDR3. V shed 0 bases, J shed 5 bases, and the junction held 5 bases outside the gene matches. The germline CDR1 and CDR2 sequences are SGHVS and FNYEAQ. Together with reference TRBV7-6 and TRBJ2-5, the CDR3 gives the full variable domain: GAGVSQSPRYKVTKRGQDVALRCDPISGHVSLYWYRQALGQGPEFLTYFNYEAQQDKSGLPNDRFSAERPEGSISTLTIQRTEQRDSAMYRCASSLAPGTSGETQYFGPGTRLLVL.